This is a list of T cell receptor beta chains from one sample in a study of Ad26.COV2.S vaccination and SARS-CoV-2 variants. Generated by immunoSEQ multiplex PCR, the TCRdb table keeps only in-frame clones and is missing some. The data hold hundreds of thousands of clones, with 70% to 90% observed a single time. This material consisted of peripheral blood, taken in a trial of Ad26.COV2.S vaccine versus placebo. The receptors were sampled from a person between 18 and 59 years old who received the Ad26.COV2.S COVID-19 vaccine or a placebo. Each CDR3 is given with its conserved first and last residue. Fields, in order: clone size, D gene, V gene, J gene, CDR3 protein, CDR3 DNA. A D gene is named only where the DNA matches it firmly. Some rows mark clone size as missing; the rest say once, few, many or name a class of expanded clone.

>.|.|TRBV11-2|TRBJ1-2
CASSLGGRGSYGYTF
TGTGCCAGCAGCTTAGGGGGTCGTGGGAGCTATGGCTACACCTTC
>.|TRBD1|TRBV7-2|TRBJ1-5
CASSAQGNQPQHF
TGTGCCAGCAGCGCACAGGGGAATCAGCCCCAGCATTTT
>once|TRBD1|TRBV30|TRBJ2-2
CAWSRGQITGELFF
TGTGCCTGGAGTCGGGGACAGATAACCGGGGAGCTGTTTTTT
>.|.|TRBV10-1|TRBJ1-1
CASSELEGEAFF
TGCGCCAGCAGTGAGTTGGAGGGTGAAGCTTTCTTT
>.|.|TRBV28|TRBJ1-2
CASSRTEASGYTF
TGTGCCAGCAGTCGCACTGAAGCGTCTGGCTACACCTTC
>.|.|TRBV6-5|TRBJ2-1
CASSYSAFASRGEQFF
TGTGCCAGCAGTTACTCGGCTTTTGCGAGCCGGGGTGAGCAGTTCTTC
>.|.|TRBV3-1/TRBV3-2|TRBJ2-1
CASSQVVTGGHQNEQFF
TGTGCCAGCAGCCAAGTTGTCACGGGCGGGCATCAAAATGAGCAGTTCTTC
>.|TRBD2|TRBV7-9|TRBJ2-1
CASSPGSGIYNEQFF
TGTGCCAGCAGCCCCGGTAGCGGGATCTACAATGAGCAGTTCTTC
>.|TRBD2|TRBV6-6|TRBJ2-7
CASSYSRGFSYEQYF
TGTGCCAGCAGTTACTCGCGGGGGTTCTCCTACGAGCAGTACTTC
>.|TRBD2|TRBV5-1|TRBJ2-7
CASSLTSGDYEQYF
TGCGCCAGCAGCTTGACTAGCGGAGATTACGAGCAGTACTTC
>.|.|TRBV10-3|TRBJ2-1
CAISSRTTDNEQFF
TGTGCCATCAGTAGCAGGACAACTGACAATGAGCAGTTCTTC
>once|.|TRBV5-8|TRBJ1-2
CASSPDYGYTF
TGTGCCAGCAGCCCTGACTATGGCTACACCTTC
>.|TRBD1|TRBV7-7|TRBJ2-1
CASSYGPGTGNEQFF
TGTGCTAGCAGCTACGGTCCCGGGACAGGGAATGAGCAGTTCTTC
>.|TRBD2|TRBV5-6|TRBJ2-1
CASSLVSGISYNEQFF
TGTGCCAGCAGCTTGGTTAGCGGGATTTCCTACAATGAGCAGTTCTTC
>.|.|TRBV6-1|TRBJ1-1
CASSEGRWGGNTEAFF
TGTGCCAGCAGTGAGGGCCGGTGGGGGGGAAATACTGAAGCTTTCTTT
>.|TRBD1|TRBV27|TRBJ1-5
CASSPGTGGHQPQHF
TGTGCCAGCAGTCCCGGGACAGGGGGCCATCAGCCCCAGCATTTT
>.|TRBD1|TRBV6-5|TRBJ2-3
CASSPGTGTDTQYF
TGTGCCAGCAGTCCCGGGACAGGCACAGATACGCAGTATTTT
>.|.|TRBV6-4|TRBJ1-1
CASKPEQMNTEAFF
TGTGCCAGCAAACCGGAACAGATGAACACTGAAGCTTTCTTT
>few|TRBD1|TRBV3-1/TRBV3-2|TRBJ2-2
CASSPDRESGELFF
TGTGCCAGCAGCCCGGACAGGGAGAGCGGGGAGCTGTTTTTT
>.|.|TRBV7-2|TRBJ2-1
CASKTRGYNEQFF
TGTGCCAGCAAAACGAGGGGGTACAATGAGCAGTTCTTC
>.|TRBD1|TRBV11-2|TRBJ1-6
CASSSRTGRSSPLHF
TGTGCCAGCAGCTCTCGGACAGGGAGGAGTTCACCCCTCCACTTT
>.|.|TRBV30|TRBJ1-1
CAWTDSLNTEAFF
TGTGCCTGGACAGACAGCTTGAACACTGAAGCTTTCTTT
>.|.|TRBV5-8|TRBJ2-3
CASSLTPSTDTQYF
TGTGCCAGCAGCTTGACACCTAGCACAGATACGCAGTATTTT
>.|TRBD1|TRBV6-2/TRBV6-3|TRBJ2-2
CASSTGTGFTGELFF
TGTGCCAGCAGCACCGGGACAGGGTTCACCGGGGAGCTGTTTTTT
>.|TRBD1|TRBV18|TRBJ1-1
CASTGTGGRTEAFF
TGTGCCAGCACCGGGACAGGGGGAAGGACTGAAGCTTTCTTT
>.|.|TRBV30|TRBJ2-7
CAWRQGKYEQYF
TGTGCCTGGAGACAGGGTAAATACGAGCAGTACTTC
>.|.|TRBV5-1|TRBJ2-5
CASSPGQLQETQYF
TGCGCCAGCAGCCCTGGACAGCTCCAAGAGACCCAGTACTTC
>.|TRBD1|TRBV5-4|TRBJ1-1
CASSLGTGGNTEAFF
TGTGCCAGCAGCTTGGGTACAGGGGGGAACACTGAAGCTTTCTTT
>few|TRBD1|TRBV18|TRBJ1-2
CASSLGTASNYGYTF
TGTGCCAGCTCACTAGGGACAGCCTCTAACTATGGCTACACCTTC
>.|TRBD1|TRBV27|TRBJ1-6
CASSLRDRPNSPLHF
TGTGCCAGCAGTTTAAGGGACAGGCCAAATTCACCCCTCCACTTT
>.|TRBD1|TRBV10-3|TRBJ1-5
CAISERGQGDDQPQHF
TGTGCCATCAGTGAGAGGGGACAGGGTGATGACCAGCCCCAGCATTTT
>.|TRBD1|TRBV5-6|TRBJ2-1
CASSFRDRGFGEQFF
TGTGCCAGCAGCTTCCGGGACAGGGGTTTTGGTGAGCAGTTCTTC
>.|.|TRBV15|TRBJ2-3
CATNGDFTDTQYF
TGTGCCACCAACGGGGACTTCACAGATACGCAGTATTTT
>.|TRBD1|TRBV7-9|TRBJ2-1
CASSLTGTGVGNEQFF
TGTGCCAGCAGCTTAACCGGGACAGGGGTTGGCAATGAGCAGTTCTTC
>.|TRBD1|TRBV4-2|TRBJ1-1
CASSQDDRAPTEAFF
TGTGCCAGCAGCCAAGATGACAGGGCCCCCACTGAAGCTTTCTTT
>many|TRBD1|TRBV2|TRBJ1-5
CASRDRGEQPQHF
TGTGCCAGCAGGGACAGGGGCGAGCAGCCCCAGCATTTT
>.|.|TRBV24-1|TRBJ2-2
CATSDPLVPGELFF
TGTGCCACCAGTGACCCCCTAGTTCCCGGGGAGCTGTTTTTT
>.|.|TRBV7-2|TRBJ1-5
CASSRGDGGNQPQHF
TGTGCCAGCAGCCGGGGGGACGGGGGCAATCAGCCCCAGCATTTT
>.|.|TRBV18|TRBJ1-5
CASSPGGDQPQHF
TGTGCCAGCTCACCAGGGGGTGATCAGCCCCAGCATTTT
>.|.|TRBV6-6|TRBJ2-3
CASSYSPRITDTQYF
TGTGCCAGCAGTTACTCGCCTCGAATAACAGATACGCAGTATTTT